Shown below are 12 T cell receptor beta chains from a single sample sequenced in a study of shared clonotypes between healthy human individuals. The table came from immunoSEQ multiplex PCR; TCRdb's copy has only in-frame clones and leaves some out. The table has more than 1.2 million clones, roughly 98.5% seen once. Sequencing was carried out using naive CD4+ T cells sorted from blood. Subset in this sample: CD45RA+ positively selected. These receptors were obtained from a young man in good health.

The chain uses TRBV12-5 and TRBJ2-1, with D possibly TRBD2 on 6 matching bases. CDR1 is LGHNT, CDR2 FRNRAP, per germline. The V and J ends lost 2 bases and 5 bases respectively, with 10 bases between them. This CDR3 spans 14 amino acids. CDR3: CASGLSGVDNEQFF. The CDR3 DNA sequence: TGTGCTAGTGGTTTGTCGGGGGTAGACAATGAGCAGTTCTTC.

The chain recombines TRBV30 with TRBJ1-1; D remains ambiguous. Germline CDR1 and CDR2: GTSNPN and SVGIG (reference sequence). V shed 0 bases and J shed 10 bases, with 9 bases lying between them. CDR3 length: 11 amino acids. The DNA of the CDR3 is TGTGCCTGGAGTGTACAATTAGGAGCTTTCTTT. Translating gives CAWSVQLGAFF.

A remark on this clone: The same CDR3 can be traced to other DNA sequences in this sample. V gene TRBV6-5 combines with J gene TRBJ2-3, with unresolved D. The CDR3 consists of 15 residues. Trimming left V 2 bases short and J 4 bases short, with 13 bases between. Looked up from germline, CDR1 is MNHEY and CDR2 is SVGAGI. This CDR3 reads CASSYGGRAPDTQYF. CDR3 DNA: TGTGCCAGCAGTTACGGTGGACGGGCCCCAGATACGCAGTATTTT.

This clone was observed a handful of times. This same CDR3 is encoded by further DNA sequences in the sample. This sequence joins TRBV5-1 and TRBJ1-1, with D unresolved. This CDR3 is built from 11 residues. CDR1 is SGHRS and CDR2 is YFSETQ in the germline V gene. Trimming left V 4 bases short and J 3 bases short, with 4 bases between. The CDR3 DNA follows: TGCGCCAGCAGCCTCGACACTGAAGCTTTCTTT. Translation gives CASSLDTEAFF.

V usage is TRBV18 and J usage is TRBJ2-3, with a tentative D call TRBD1 (5 bases). The CDR3 runs to 15 residues. Germline V gives CDR1 KGHSH, CDR2 LQKENI. V was shortened by 3 bases and J by 2 bases, with 12 bases between the two germline ends. This chain's CDR3 is CASSPIQEYTDTQYF. CDR3 DNA: TGTGCCAGCTCACCGATACAGGAGTACACAGATACGCAGTATTTT.

This chain joins TRBV14 and TRBJ2-6, with D possibly being TRBD1 or TRBD2 (5 bases each). Germline V lookup: CDR1 SGHDN, CDR2 FVKESK. This CDR3 has 20 residues. Trimming stripped 1 base from V and 2 bases from J, with 21 bases between. Here the CDR3 DNA reads TGTGCCAGCAGCCAAGTTCGTGACAGTAGGACTGTAGCTGGGGCCAACGTCCTGACTTTC. Residues: CASSQVRDSRTVAGANVLTF.

The gene calls are TRBV7-9 and TRBJ1-1, with 9 positions matching TRBD1. Germline V lookup: CDR1 SEHNR, CDR2 FQNEAQ (reference sequence). V gave up 5 bases and J gave up 2 bases; unmatched junction bases: 15. This CDR3 spans 18 amino acids. DNA for the CDR3: TGTGCCAGCAGCATACGAGCTAGGACAGGGGTTGACAACACTGAAGCTTTCTTT. Residues: CASSIRARTGVDNTEAFF.

The V and J genes are TRBV15 and TRBJ2-5; TRBD1 or TRBD2 may be the D gene (5 bases each). Trimming shortened V by 1 base and J by 5 bases, and 11 bases separated the two germline ends. The CDR3 loop spans 14 amino acids. Germline V gene sequence: CDR1 LNHNV, CDR2 YYDKDF (reference sequence). CDR3 sequence reads: CATSRALGEETQYF. The CDR3 DNA reads TGTGCCACCAGCAGAGCACTAGGGGAGGAGACCCAGTACTTC.

This clone appeared once. CDR3 residues: CASSSSWGTSNTEAFF. The DNA of the CDR3 is TGTGCCAGCAGTTCCTCTTGGGGAACTTCGAACACTGAAGCTTTCTTT. The chain uses TRBV6-5 and TRBJ1-1; no clear D. Trimming cost V 4 bases and J 1 base, with 16 bases left between them. Germline values: CDR1 MNHEY, CDR2 SVGAGI. The length of the CDR3 is 16 residues.

V is TRBV4-1 and J is TRBJ2-1; D is unresolved. V was clipped by 3 bases and J by 4 bases, with 16 bases between them. The CDR3 is 16 amino acids. Germline V lookup: CDR1 MGHRA, CDR2 YSYEKL. CDR3 nucleotides: TGCGCCAGCAGCCAGGATTGGGTCCAACTTTACAATGAGCAGTTCTTC. Protein: CASSQDWVQLYNEQFF.

On this clone: A junction boundary mismatches the germline segment, possibly from a read error. The same CDR3 is also encoded by other DNA sequences in this sample. This rearrangement joins TRBV11-2 to TRBJ2-1, with D unclear. Germline-derived CDR1 and CDR2 are SGHAT and FQNNGV. The CDR3 spans 11 residues. The CDR3 bases are TGTGCCAGCAGCCTAGAGAATGAGCAGTTCTTC. This codes for CASSLENEQFF.

This chain uses TRBV7-9 with TRBJ2-3; 8 nucleotides agree with TRBD1. Germline values: CDR1 SEHNR, CDR2 FQNEAQ (reference sequence). CDR3 size: 16 residues. Germline trimming cut 5 bases from V and 3 bases from J; bases unmatched to any gene: 10. The CDR3 coding sequence is TGTGCCAGCAGCCAGCCCCGGGACAGGATGACAGATACGCAGTATTTT. Its protein is CASSQPRDRMTDTQYF.